Listed below are T cell receptor beta chains from one sample, sequenced in a study of T cell responses to AZD1222 COVID-19 vaccine. Only in-frame clones appear in the TCRdb table, and some are missing; sequencing was by immunoSEQ multiplex PCR. The sample holds some 55,000 clones, approximately 88% seen once. The sample here was peripheral blood, taken on day 0 of AZD1222 vaccination. These receptors all stem from an adult in good health. The CDR3 runs from the conserved cysteine through the conserved F or W. Size is stated for part of the rows, as once, few or many counts, or as a class when the clone is expanded.

cdr3_length,j_call,clone_size,v_call,cdr3_aa
16,TRBJ1-5,once,TRBV21-1,CASSRGTVYSNQPQHF
16,TRBJ2-2,NA,TRBV4-1,CASSHSESWNTGELFF
12,TRBJ1-5,NA,TRBV30,CAWGTGGQPQHF
13,TRBJ1-2,NA,TRBV6-5,CASTATPGYGYTF
15,TRBJ1-3,NA,TRBV7-9,CASSYGTYSGNTIYF
16,TRBJ1-5,NA,TRBV19,CASSVFGTGGNQPQHF
17,TRBJ2-1,NA,TRBV27,CASSDTFVAGGVNEQFF
15,TRBJ2-1,NA,TRBV7-3,CASSLGGTGKDEQFF
16,TRBJ2-3,NA,TRBV28,CASRLQGAGGPNTQYF
14,TRBJ2-1,NA,TRBV5-1,CASTGAPTYNEQFF
15,TRBJ2-5,NA,TRBV18,CASSPASGTQETQYF
14,TRBJ2-7,NA,TRBV5-1,CASSLPGTSGEQYF
15,TRBJ1-4,NA,TRBV6-1,CASSERVAPNEKLFF